A selection of T cell receptor beta chains follows, all from one sample in a study of OX40 agonist ivuxolimab in advanced cancers. Some clones are missing from TCRdb's copy, which holds only in-frame ones; the method was immunoSEQ multiplex PCR. Here the sample spans 130,000 or so clones, about nine tenths being singletons. This specimen consisted of CD4+ or CD8+ T cells sorted from blood, obtained in a trial of the OX40 agonist ivuxolimab. These receptors all come from an adult with an advanced solid tumor such as melanoma, head and neck, liver or kidney cancer. Both conserved end residues are part of each CDR3. Each record gives: J gene, V gene, D gene, clone size, CDR3 DNA, CDR3 protein. D genes are given only for firm matches. Not every row has a clone size; where given, it reads once, few, many or a size class.

TRBJ1-5 TRBV6-6 - - TGTGCCAGCAAAAGGGAAGGGGGCAATCAGCCCCAGCATTTT CASKREGGNQPQHF
TRBJ2-1 TRBV9 - - TGTGCCAGCAGCGTAGTGGCAGGGAAATACAATGAGCAGTTCTTC CASSVVAGKYNEQFF
TRBJ1-1 TRBV5-4 - - TGTGCCAGCAGCTTTTTGAAAGGGGGGGGCCTAAACACTGAAGCTTTCTTT CASSFLKGGGLNTEAFF
TRBJ1-1 TRBV10-1 TRBD1 - TGCGCCACTTCCAGGGGGGTAAACACTGAAGCTTTCTTT CATSRGVNTEAFF
TRBJ1-2 TRBV28 - - TGTGCCAGCACCCCGAAGGGCTATGGCTACACCTTC CASTPKGYGYTF
TRBJ1-1 TRBV4-1 - - TGCGCCAGCAGCCAAGGCGGGTATACTGAAGCTTTCTTT CASSQGGYTEAFF
TRBJ2-1 TRBV5-6 TRBD2 - TGTGTCAGCAGCAAGCTTGGACTAGCGACGGACAATGAGCAGTTCTTC CVSSKLGLATDNEQFF
TRBJ2-1 TRBV19 TRBD1 - TGTGCCAGTAGTAGGAGATTAATTGACAGGGTAGGAGAGCAGTTCTTC CASSRRLIDRVGEQFF
TRBJ2-7 TRBV7-9 TRBD1 once TGTGCCAGCAGCTTAGGTCTCGGGACAGCCCTGAGTGTGGACTTC CASSLGLGTALSVDF
TRBJ2-3 TRBV19 - - TGTGCCAGTAGTCCTAGCACAGATACGCAGTATTTT CASSPSTDTQYF
TRBJ1-3 TRBV25-1 - once TGTGCCAGCAGCTCAGGCGGGAGCGGAAACACCATATATTTT CASSSGGSGNTIYF
TRBJ1-2 TRBV2 - - TGTGCCAGCAGTGTTACAACGGCGGGCTACACCTTC CASSVTTAGYTF
TRBJ2-5 TRBV7-3 - - TGTGCCAGCAGCACCCAGGGGACGAGTCAAGAGACCCAGTACTTC CASSTQGTSQETQYF
TRBJ2-2 TRBV5-5 - - TGTGCCAGCAGCTCAAGATGGGTTGGCGGGGAGCTGTTTTTT CASSSRWVGGELFF
TRBJ1-5 TRBV28 - - TGTGCCAGCCATTCCGGGGGGGCTAATAGCAATCAGCCCCAGCATTTT CASHSGGANSNQPQHF
TRBJ2-3 TRBV29-1 TRBD2 - TGCAGCGTGACGTCGAGGACTAGCGGAGACACAGATACGCAGTATTTT CSVTSRTSGDTDTQYF
TRBJ1-5 TRBV4-1 TRBD1 - TGCGCCAGCAGCCACCCCGACAGGGGCAATCAGCCCCAGCATTTT CASSHPDRGNQPQHF
TRBJ2-7 TRBV7-9 TRBD1 - TGTGCCAGCAGCGGAACAGACAGGGGCTCCTACGAGCAGTACTTC CASSGTDRGSYEQYF
TRBJ1-4 TRBV4-1 - - TGCGCCAGCAGCCCGGGCACTACCACAATAGTCAGGGGAGGAGAAAAACTGTTTTTT CASSPGTTTIVRGGEKLFF
TRBJ1-5 TRBV18 - once TGTGCCAGCTCCCCCCTTAGGAGCAATCAGCCCCAGCATTTT CASSPLRSNQPQHF
TRBJ2-6 TRBV2 - - TGTGCCAGCAGTGAAGAGGGCTACGGGGCCAACGTCCTGACTTTC CASSEEGYGANVLTF
TRBJ2-4 TRBV5-1 TRBD2 - TGCGCCAGCAGCCCCTGGGGTAGCGGGAGAGAGGAAGAAAACATTCAGTACTTC CASSPWGSGREEENIQYF
TRBJ2-7 TRBV28 - - TGTGCCAGCAGCCCAAATCCCGAGCAGTACTTC CASSPNPEQYF
TRBJ2-7 TRBV7-9 - - TGTGCCAGCACCTCTCCTATAACCAGGCAAGACGAGCAGTACTTC CASTSPITRQDEQYF
TRBJ2-5 TRBV7-9 - - TGTGCCAGCAGCACGTCCAACAGGGAGGAGACCCAGTACTTC CASSTSNREETQYF
TRBJ2-1 TRBV12-1 - - TGTGCCAGCAGTGTTGGGGCTAGGGCCTCCTACAATGAGCAGTTCTTC CASSVGARASYNEQFF
TRBJ2-7 TRBV5-1 - - TGCGCCAGCAGCCTACAGGGTCCCTCCTACGAGCAGTACTTC CASSLQGPSYEQYF